This TCR beta chain was recorded in a study of early T cells in non-severe SARS-CoV-2 infection. MiXCR, run by TCRdb on the 5' RACE reads, gives a single entry per CDR3 protein. The sample holds 40,000 to 60,000 distinct CDR3 sequences, 6% to 8% seen once. The receptor was isolated from an adult who was a healthcare worker with PCR-confirmed SARS-CoV-2 infection or an uninfected control (not recorded which). The sequenced sample was whole blood, obtained at baseline.

CDR3 in DNA: TGTGCCAGCAGCTCACAGCGAAGGGAGAGCTCCTACAATGAGCAGTTCTTC. This gives the protein CASSSQRRESSYNEQFF. The chain has TRBV7-8 and TRBJ2-1; a possible D gene is TRBD2 (5 bases). CDR3 length equals 17 residues. Germline CDR1 reads SGHVS; CDR2 reads FQNEAQ. Trimming removed 4 bases at V and 0 bases at J, with 16 bases between. Supplemented by reference TRBV7-8 and TRBJ2-1, the full variable domain reads GAGVSQSPRYKVAKRGQDVALRCDPISGHVSLFWYQQALGQGPEFLTYFQNEAQLDKSGLPSDRFFAERPEGSVSTLKIQRTQQEDSAVYLCASSSQRRESSYNEQFFGPGTRLTVL.